This TCR beta chain was found in a study of cytomegalovirus exposure and HLA in healthy donors. Trimming stripped 1 base from V and 6 bases from J, with 19 bases between. The CDR3 runs 17 residues. Germline values: CDR1 SGHDN, CDR2 FVKESK. The primer mix had 60 Vbeta and 13 Jbeta primers. Using immunoSEQ multiplex PCR, the repertoire was profiled, and TCRdb retains in-frame clones only, with some absent. The data show fewer than 85,000 clones, roughly 79% seen once. The chain couples TRBV14 to TRBJ2-1; D perhaps matches TRBD2 (6 bases). The specimen was PBMCs. The TCR comes from a man younger than 30 in good health and CMV-seropositive. The CDR3 nucleotides are TGTGCCAGCAGCCAAGCAAATCTACCTCGGGAGCGCAATGAGCAGTTCTTC. Translation: CASSQANLPRERNEQFF.